This T cell receptor (beta chain) was found in a study of blood T cells in healthy people across ages. A word on this clonotype: A clone one base away is much larger, so this may be a read error.

PCR was performed a second time for about 7 to 12 cycles using a sample-barcoded 5' primer and a J-beta primer mix. TCRdb passed the 5' RACE reads through MiXCR, listing each CDR3 protein once. The sample holds 600,000 to 800,000 distinct CDR3 sequences, around 50% seen once. This CDR3 region has 14 residues. Germline CDR1 is MNHEY and CDR2 is SVGAGI. V dropped 5 bases and J dropped 0 bases, with 10 bases sitting between them. The TCR originated in a woman aged 80 or over in good health. The sample comprised blood. This chain joins TRBV6-5 and TRBJ1-1, with D maybe TRBD1 (5 bases). This CDR3 reads CASSDGAMNTEAFF. The CDR3 region has the DNA TGTGCCAGCAGTGACGGGGCTATGAACACTGAAGCTTTCTTT.